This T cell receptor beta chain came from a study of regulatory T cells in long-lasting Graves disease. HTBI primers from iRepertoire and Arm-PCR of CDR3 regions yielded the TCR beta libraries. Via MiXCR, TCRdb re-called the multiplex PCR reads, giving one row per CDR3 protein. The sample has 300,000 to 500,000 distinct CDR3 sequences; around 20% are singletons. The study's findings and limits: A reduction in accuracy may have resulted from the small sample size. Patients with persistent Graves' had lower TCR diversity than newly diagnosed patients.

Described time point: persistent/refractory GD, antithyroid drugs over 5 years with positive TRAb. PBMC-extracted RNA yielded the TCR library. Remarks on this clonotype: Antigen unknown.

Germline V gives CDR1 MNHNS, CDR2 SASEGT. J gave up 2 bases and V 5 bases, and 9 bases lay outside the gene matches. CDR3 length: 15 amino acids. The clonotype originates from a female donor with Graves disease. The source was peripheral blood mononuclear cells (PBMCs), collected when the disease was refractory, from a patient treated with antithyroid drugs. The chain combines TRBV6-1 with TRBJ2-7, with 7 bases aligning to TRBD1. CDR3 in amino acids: CASSLRDSSTYEQYF. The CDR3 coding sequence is TGTGCCAGCAGTCTACGGGACAGTTCGACCTACGAGCAGTACTTC.